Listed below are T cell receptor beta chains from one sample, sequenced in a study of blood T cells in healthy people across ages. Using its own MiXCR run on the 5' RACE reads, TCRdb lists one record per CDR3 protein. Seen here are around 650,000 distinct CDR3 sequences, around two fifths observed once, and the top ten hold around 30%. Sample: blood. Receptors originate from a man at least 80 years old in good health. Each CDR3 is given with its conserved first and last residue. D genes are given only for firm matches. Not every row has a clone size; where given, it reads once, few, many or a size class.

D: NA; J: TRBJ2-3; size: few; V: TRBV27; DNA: TGTGCCAGCAGTTTCGGGGCCCAACCAATCCCCACAGATACGCAGTATTTT; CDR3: CASSFGAQPIPTDTQYF
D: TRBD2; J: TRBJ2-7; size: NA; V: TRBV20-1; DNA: TGCAGTGCTTCTCGACTAGCGGGGGGCCTCAGCTCCTACAATGAGCAGTACTTC; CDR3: CSASRLAGGLSSYNEQYF
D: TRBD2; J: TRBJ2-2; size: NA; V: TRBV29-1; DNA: TGCAGCGTCGAAGCGGGGGGATGGACCGGGGAGCTGTTTTTT; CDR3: CSVEAGGWTGELFF
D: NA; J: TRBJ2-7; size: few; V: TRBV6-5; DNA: TGTGCCAGCAAATCGATCGGGGCCCACTCCTACGAGCAGTACTTC; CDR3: CASKSIGAHSYEQYF
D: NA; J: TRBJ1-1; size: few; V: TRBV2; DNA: TGTGCCAGCAGTGTGGAGGGTCTGGGCACTGAAGCTTTCTTT; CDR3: CASSVEGLGTEAFF
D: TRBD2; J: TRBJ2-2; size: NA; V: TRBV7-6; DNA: TGTGCCAGCAGCTTACGGCTAAGCGGGGACACCGGGGAGCTGTTTTTT; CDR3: CASSLRLSGDTGELFF
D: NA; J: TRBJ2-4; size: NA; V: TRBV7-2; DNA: TGTGCCAGCAGCTTAGTCCTGGCAAAGAATCAGAACATTCAGTACTTC; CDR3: CASSLVLAKNQNIQYF
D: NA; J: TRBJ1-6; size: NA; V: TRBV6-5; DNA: TGTGCCAGCAGTTACCGGGACCCAAACGGGTCACCCCTCCACTTT; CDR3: CASSYRDPNGSPLHF
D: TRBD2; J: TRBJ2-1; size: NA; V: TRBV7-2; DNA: TGTGCCAGCAGCTTAGCGGCTAGCGGGAGGCGTGAGACCCAGTTCTTC; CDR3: CASSLAASGRRETQFF
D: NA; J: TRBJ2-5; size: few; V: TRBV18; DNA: TGTGCCAGCTCACGAAGCTACCAAGAGACCCAGTACTTC; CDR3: CASSRSYQETQYF
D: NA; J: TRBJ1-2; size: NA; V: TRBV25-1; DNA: TGTGCCAGCAGTGAAAGGGCTGACTACACCTTC; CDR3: CASSERADYTF
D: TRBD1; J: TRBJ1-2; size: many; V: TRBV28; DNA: TGTGCCAGCAGTTCTAGGTTGGGGACAGGGCTTCTTGGCTACACCTTC; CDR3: CASSSRLGTGLLGYTF
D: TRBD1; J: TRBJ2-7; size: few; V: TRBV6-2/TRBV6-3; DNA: TGTGCCAGCAGTTACGCCGACAGGGGGCGTTTAGGCGAGCAGTACTTC; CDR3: CASSYADRGRLGEQYF
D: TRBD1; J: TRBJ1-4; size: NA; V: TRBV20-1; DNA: TGCAGTGCTAGCCCGGGACAGGGGGATGAAAAACTGTTTTTT; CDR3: CSASPGQGDEKLFF
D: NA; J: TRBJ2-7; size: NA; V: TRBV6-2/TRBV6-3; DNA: TGTGCCAGCAGTGTCCGTACTAGTGTGGGCGAGCAGTACTTC; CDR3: CASSVRTSVGEQYF
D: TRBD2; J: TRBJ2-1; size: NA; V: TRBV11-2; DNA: TGTGCCAGCAGCCTGAGCGGGGGGGCCGGGGGTGAGCAGTTCTTC; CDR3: CASSLSGGAGGEQFF
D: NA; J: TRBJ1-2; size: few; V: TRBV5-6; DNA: TGTGCCAGCAGCTTGGTGGCAGGCGCCTCTAACTATGGCTACACCTTC; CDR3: CASSLVAGASNYGYTF
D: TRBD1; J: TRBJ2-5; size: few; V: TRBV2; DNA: TGTGCCAGCATCGGACAGGGATTGTACCAAGAGACCCAGTACTTC; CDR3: CASIGQGLYQETQYF
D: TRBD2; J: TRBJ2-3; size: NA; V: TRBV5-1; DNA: TGCGCCAGCAGCTTGGGTCTAGCGGGCTACACAGATACGCAGTATTTT; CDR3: CASSLGLAGYTDTQYF
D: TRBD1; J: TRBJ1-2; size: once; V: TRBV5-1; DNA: TGCGCCAGCAGCTCGACAGGGCACCACACTTATGGCTACACCTTC; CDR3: CASSSTGHHTYGYTF
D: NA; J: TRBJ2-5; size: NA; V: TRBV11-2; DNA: TGTGCCAGCAGCCCCTCCCGTGCAGGGGGGATGGAGACCCAGCACTTC; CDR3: CASSPSRAGGMETQHF
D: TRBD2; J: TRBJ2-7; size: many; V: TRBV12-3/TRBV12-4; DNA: TGTGCCAGCAGTTTTGCGACTAGCGGGAGCTCCTACGAGCAGTACTTC; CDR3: CASSFATSGSSYEQYF
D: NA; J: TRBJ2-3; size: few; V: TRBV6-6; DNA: TGTGCCAGCAGTCCGGCGGGAAGAGATACGCAGTATTTT; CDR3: CASSPAGRDTQYF
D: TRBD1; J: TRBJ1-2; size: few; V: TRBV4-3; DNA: TGCGCCAGCAGCCAATTGAGAGGGGGCAACTATGGCTACACCTTC; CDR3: CASSQLRGGNYGYTF
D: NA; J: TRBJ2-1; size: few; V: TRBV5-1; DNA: TGCGCCAGCGACCCAGGGACTATCAGGGGGAATGAGCAGTTCTTC; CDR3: CASDPGTIRGNEQFF
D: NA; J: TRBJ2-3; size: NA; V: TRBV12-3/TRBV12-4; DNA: TGTGCCAGCACTACGACTTCCTTCGTGGGCACAGATACGCAGTATTTT; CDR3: CASTTTSFVGTDTQYF
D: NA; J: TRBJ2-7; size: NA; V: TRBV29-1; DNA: TGCAGCGTTATTTTCGGGTTTCAACCCTACGAGCAGTACTTC; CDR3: CSVIFGFQPYEQYF
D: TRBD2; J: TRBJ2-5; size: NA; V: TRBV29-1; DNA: TGCAGCGTCGAAGAGTCTAGCGGTCCCCCAGAGACCCAGTACTTC; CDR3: CSVEESSGPPETQYF
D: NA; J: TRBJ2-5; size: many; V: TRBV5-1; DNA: TGCGCCAGCAGCGTTAGGGGGACACTAGAGACCCAGTACTTC; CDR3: CASSVRGTLETQYF